The next 10 T cell receptor beta chains were all read from a single sample in a study of cytomegalovirus exposure and HLA in healthy donors. PCR was performed using 60 Vbeta and 13 Jbeta primers. The data were produced by immunoSEQ multiplex PCR, yet TCRdb's version contains in-frame clones alone and is incomplete. The sample records roughly 100,000 clones, roughly 66% being singletons. The sequenced sample was PBMCs. Receptors originate from a woman in her 50s in good health and CMV-seronegative.

J is TRBJ1-1 and V is TRBV28; D call uncertain. The CDR3 has 12 residues. Looked up from germline, CDR1 is MDHEN and CDR2 is SYDVKM. Trimming took off 5 bases at V and 7 bases at J, with 11 bases between the two ends. This CDR3 is CASSANRVEAFF. Here the CDR3 DNA reads TGTGCCAGCAGTGCCAACCGGGTTGAAGCTTTCTTT.

The chain recombines TRBV6-1 with TRBJ1-2, with 7 bases lining up with TRBD1. This CDR3 spans 14 amino acids. The J segment lost 8 bases and the V segment lost 4 bases, leaving 10 bases of the junction unmatched. Germline CDR1 is MNHNS and CDR2 is SASEGT. CDR3 sequence reads: CASSAGQVMGGYTF. The CDR3, as DNA: TGTGCCAGCAGTGCCGGACAGGTGATGGGGGGCTACACCTTC.

This clone has more than one count but fewer than ten. The chain joins TRBV6-5 to TRBJ2-7; 7 bases agree with TRBD1. Germline V gene sequence: CDR1 MNHEY, CDR2 SVGAGI. V gave up 8 bases and J gave up 2 bases; unmatched junction bases: 9. The CDR3 totals 14 residues. CDR3 sequence (DNA): TGTGCCAGCCAAACAGGGGCGGTCACCTACGAGCAGTACTTC. This encodes CASQTGAVTYEQYF.

This chain joins TRBV30 and TRBJ2-5; 9 bases fit TRBD2. V lost 7 bases and J lost 4; bases outside the gene matches: 13. CDR3 length equals 15 residues. Germline CDR1 is GTSNPN and CDR2 is SVGIG (reference sequence). CDR3 nucleotides: TGTGCCTCCTTAGGGAGCGGGGGGACTTTAGAGACCCAGTACTTC. Translated: CASLGSGGTLETQYF.

The chain joins TRBV7-8 to TRBJ2-1; 10 bases are a match to TRBD1. The CDR3 runs 18 residues. The ends lost 5 bases at V and 4 bases at J; junction bases unmatched: 14. Germline V gives CDR1 SGHVS, CDR2 FQNEAQ. CDR3 sequence (DNA): TGTGCCAGCAGCCAGGGACAGGGGTTAGAAAAAGGGTACAATGAGCAGTTCTTC. Translated: CASSQGQGLEKGYNEQFF.

This clone was found once. The chain joins TRBV28 to TRBJ1-1; 8 bases fit TRBD1. After removal of 4 bases from V and 4 bases from J, the junction contained 11 bases not matched to a gene. The CDR3 spans 16 residues. The germline V gene encodes CDR1 MDHEN and CDR2 SYDVKM. The CDR3 DNA reads as TGTGCCAGCAGTTCAGGGGGCGTAATATGGGGCACTGAAGCTTTCTTT. Translated, it gives CASSSGGVIWGTEAFF.

The rearrangement joins TRBV11-2 to TRBJ2-7; D is unclear. This CDR3 is 12 amino acids long. V lost 3 bases to trimming and J lost 4 bases, with 7 bases between them. Germline values: CDR1 SGHAT, CDR2 FQNNGV. CDR3 nucleotide sequence: TGTGCCAGCAGCTTTTCAGGTTACGAGCAGTACTTC. Translation gives CASSFSGYEQYF.

This clone was detected a few times. This chain links TRBV7-2 with TRBJ1-2; D ambiguous. Trimming took off 6 bases at V and 0 bases at J, with 17 bases between the two ends. Germline assignment: CDR1 SGHTA and CDR2 FQGNSA. CDR3 length: 16 residues. The CDR3: CASSPHEPGANYGYTF. The CDR3 DNA sequence: TGTGCCAGCAGTCCCCATGAGCCGGGAGCTAACTATGGCTACACCTTC.

This clone has a single count. V and J are TRBV5-1 and TRBJ1-1, with D unclear. From germline, CDR1 is SGHRS and CDR2 YFSETQ. Deletions cut 10 bases from V and 0 bases from J, with 10 bases between. There are 12 residues in the CDR3. The DNA for the CDR3 is TGCGCCTCACGAGGTATGAACACTGAAGCTTTCTTT. Amino acids: CASRGMNTEAFF.

This clone was detected once. This chain uses TRBV5-4 with TRBJ2-5, with D perhaps TRBD1 (6 bases). Gene TRBJ2-7 matches the end of the DNA better, so the J call may be wrong. The CDR3 runs to 14 residues. Germline loops: CDR1 SGHNT, CDR2 YYREEE (reference sequence). CDR3 sequence (DNA): TGTGCCAGCAGCTTGCAGGGACAAGCCTACGAGCAGTACTTC. It encodes CASSLQGQAYEQYF.